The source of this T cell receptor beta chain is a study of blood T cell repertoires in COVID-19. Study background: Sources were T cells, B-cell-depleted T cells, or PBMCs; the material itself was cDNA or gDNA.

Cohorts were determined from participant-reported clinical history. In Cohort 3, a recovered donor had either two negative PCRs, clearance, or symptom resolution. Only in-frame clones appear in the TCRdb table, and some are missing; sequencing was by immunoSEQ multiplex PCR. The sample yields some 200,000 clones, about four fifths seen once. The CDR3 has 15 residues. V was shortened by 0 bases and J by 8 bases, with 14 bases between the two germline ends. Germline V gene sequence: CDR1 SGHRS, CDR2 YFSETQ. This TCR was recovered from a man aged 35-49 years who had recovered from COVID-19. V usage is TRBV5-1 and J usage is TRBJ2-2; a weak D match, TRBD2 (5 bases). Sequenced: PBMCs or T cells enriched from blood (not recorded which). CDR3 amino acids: CASSLAGPTSGELFF. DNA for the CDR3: TGCGCCAGCAGCTTGGCAGGTCCTACTAGTGGGGAGCTGTTTTTT.